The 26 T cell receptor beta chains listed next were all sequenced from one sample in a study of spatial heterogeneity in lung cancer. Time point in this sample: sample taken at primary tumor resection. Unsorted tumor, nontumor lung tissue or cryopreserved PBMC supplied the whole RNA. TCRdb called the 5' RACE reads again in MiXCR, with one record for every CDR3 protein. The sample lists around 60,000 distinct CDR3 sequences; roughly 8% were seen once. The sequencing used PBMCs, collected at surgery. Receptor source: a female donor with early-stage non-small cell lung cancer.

The CDR3 is CASSSGTGGRHSPLHF. CDR3 in DNA: TGTGCCAGCAGCTCCGGGACAGGGGGTCGCCATTCACCCCTCCACTTT. The V gene is TRBV7-2, the J gene TRBJ1-6, with TRBD1 matching over 11 bases. The CDR3 runs to 16 residues. V gave up 4 bases and J gave up 8 bases; unmatched junction bases: 7. Germline CDR1 SGHTA, CDR2 FQGNSA.

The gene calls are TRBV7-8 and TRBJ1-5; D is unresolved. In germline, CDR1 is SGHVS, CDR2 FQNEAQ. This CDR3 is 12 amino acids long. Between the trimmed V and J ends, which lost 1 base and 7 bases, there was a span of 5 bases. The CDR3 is CASSLGYQPQHF. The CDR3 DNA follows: TGTGCCAGCAGCTTAGGATACCAGCCCCAGCATTTT. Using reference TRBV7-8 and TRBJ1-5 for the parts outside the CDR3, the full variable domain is GAGVSQSPRYKVAKRGQDVALRCDPISGHVSLFWYQQALGQGPEFLTYFQNEAQLDKSGLPSDRFFAERPEGSVSTLKIQRTQQEDSAVYLCASSLGYQPQHFGDGTRLSIL.

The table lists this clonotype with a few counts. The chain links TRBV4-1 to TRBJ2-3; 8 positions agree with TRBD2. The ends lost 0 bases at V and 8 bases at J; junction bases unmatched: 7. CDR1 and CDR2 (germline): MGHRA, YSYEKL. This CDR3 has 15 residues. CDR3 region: CASSQESGGRVTQYF. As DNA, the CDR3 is TGCGCCAGCAGCCAAGAGAGCGGGGGAAGGGTTACGCAGTATTTT.

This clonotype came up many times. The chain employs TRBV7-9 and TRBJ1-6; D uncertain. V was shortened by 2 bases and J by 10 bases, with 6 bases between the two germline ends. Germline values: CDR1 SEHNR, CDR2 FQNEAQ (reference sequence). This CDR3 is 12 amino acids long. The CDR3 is CASSLLASPLHF. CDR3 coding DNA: TGTGCCAGCAGCTTATTGGCCTCACCCCTCCACTTT.

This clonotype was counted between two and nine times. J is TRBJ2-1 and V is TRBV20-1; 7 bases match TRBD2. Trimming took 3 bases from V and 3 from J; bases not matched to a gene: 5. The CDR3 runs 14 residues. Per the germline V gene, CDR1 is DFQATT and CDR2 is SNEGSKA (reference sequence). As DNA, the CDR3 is TGCAGTGCTAGTCGCGGGGGAAGCTACAATGAGCAGTTCTTC. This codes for CSASRGGSYNEQFF.

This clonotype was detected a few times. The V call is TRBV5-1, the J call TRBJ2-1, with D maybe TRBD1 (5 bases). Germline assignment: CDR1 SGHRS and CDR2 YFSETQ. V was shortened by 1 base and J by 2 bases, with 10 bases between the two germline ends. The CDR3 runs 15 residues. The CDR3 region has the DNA TGCGCCAGCAGCTTGTCAGGGTCCACCTACAATGAGCAGTTCTTC. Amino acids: CASSLSGSTYNEQFF.

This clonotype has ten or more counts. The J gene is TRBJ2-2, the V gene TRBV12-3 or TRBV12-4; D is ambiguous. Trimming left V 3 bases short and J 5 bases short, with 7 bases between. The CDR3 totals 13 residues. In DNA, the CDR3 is TGTGCCAGCAGTTTCTCCGGGACCGGGGAGCTGTTTTTT. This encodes CASSFSGTGELFF.

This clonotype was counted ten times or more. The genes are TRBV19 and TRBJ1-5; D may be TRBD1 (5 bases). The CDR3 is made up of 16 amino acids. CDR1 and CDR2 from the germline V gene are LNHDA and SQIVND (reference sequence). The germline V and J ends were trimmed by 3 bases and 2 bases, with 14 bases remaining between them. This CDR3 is CASSIRDGMRNQPQHF. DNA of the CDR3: TGTGCCAGTAGTATTAGGGACGGGATGCGCAATCAGCCCCAGCATTTT.

The CDR3 is CASSEYRTGIYEQYF. The DNA of the CDR3 is TGTGCCAGCAGTGAATATCGGACAGGGATATACGAGCAGTACTTC. The rearrangement links TRBV25-1 to TRBJ2-7; 8 bases are a match to TRBD1. The CDR3 is made up of 15 amino acids. Germline V gene data show CDR1 as MGHDK and CDR2 as SYGVNS. J was trimmed by 4 bases and V by 0 bases; bases with no gene match: 5.

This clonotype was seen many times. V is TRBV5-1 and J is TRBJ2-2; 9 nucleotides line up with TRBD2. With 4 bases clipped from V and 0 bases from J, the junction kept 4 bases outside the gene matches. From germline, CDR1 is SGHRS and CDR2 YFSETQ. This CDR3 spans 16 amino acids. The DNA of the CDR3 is TGCGCCAGCAGCCACCAGCGGGGGGCGAACACCGGGGAGCTGTTTTTT. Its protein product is CASSHQRGANTGELFF. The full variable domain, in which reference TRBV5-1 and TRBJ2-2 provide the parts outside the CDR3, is KAGVTQTPRYLIKTRGQQVTLSCSPISGHRSVSWYQQTPGQGLQFLFEYFSETQRNKGNFPGRFSGRQFSNSRSEMNVSTLELGDSALYLCASSHQRGANTGELFFGEGSRLTVL.

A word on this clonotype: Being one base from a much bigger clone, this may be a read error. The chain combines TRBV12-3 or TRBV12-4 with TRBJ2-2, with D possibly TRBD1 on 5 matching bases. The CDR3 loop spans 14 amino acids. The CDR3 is CTSSRIRGSGELFF. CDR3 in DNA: TGTACCAGCAGCCGAATTAGGGGCTCCGGGGAGCTGTTTTTT.

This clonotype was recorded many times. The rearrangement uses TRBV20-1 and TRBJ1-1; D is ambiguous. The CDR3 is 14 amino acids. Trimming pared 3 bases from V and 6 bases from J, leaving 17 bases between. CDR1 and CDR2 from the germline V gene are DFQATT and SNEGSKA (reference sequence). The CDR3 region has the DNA TGCAGTGCTAGGGGTACCACGGATTTCCCTGAAGCTTTCTTT. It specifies CSARGTTDFPEAFF.

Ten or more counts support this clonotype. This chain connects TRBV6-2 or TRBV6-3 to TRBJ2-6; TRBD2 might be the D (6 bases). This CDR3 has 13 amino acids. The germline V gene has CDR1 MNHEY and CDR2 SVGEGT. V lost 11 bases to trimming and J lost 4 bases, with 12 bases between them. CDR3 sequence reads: CAGGISGANVLTF. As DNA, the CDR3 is TGTGCCGGAGGGATCTCCGGGGCCAACGTCCTGACTTTC.

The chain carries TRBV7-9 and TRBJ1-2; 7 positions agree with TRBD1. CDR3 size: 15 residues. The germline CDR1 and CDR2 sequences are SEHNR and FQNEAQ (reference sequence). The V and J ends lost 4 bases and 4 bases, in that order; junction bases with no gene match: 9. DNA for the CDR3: TGTGCCAGCAGCTCACCCTTGAGGGGGCTCTATGGCTACACCTTC. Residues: CASSSPLRGLYGYTF.

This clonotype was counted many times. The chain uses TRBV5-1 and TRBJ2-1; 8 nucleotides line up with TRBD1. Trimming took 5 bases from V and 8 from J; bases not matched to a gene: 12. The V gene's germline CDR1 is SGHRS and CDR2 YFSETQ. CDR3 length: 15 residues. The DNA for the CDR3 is TGCGCCAGCAGGGCCGGGACAGGTACCTTCGATGAGCAGTTCTTC. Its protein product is CASRAGTGTFDEQFF.

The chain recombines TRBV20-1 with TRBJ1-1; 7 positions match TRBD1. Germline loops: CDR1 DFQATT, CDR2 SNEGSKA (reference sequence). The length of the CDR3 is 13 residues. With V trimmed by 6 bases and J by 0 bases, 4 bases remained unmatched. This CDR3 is CSAPGQLNTEAFF. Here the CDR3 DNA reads TGCAGTGCCCCGGGACAGTTGAACACTGAAGCTTTCTTT.

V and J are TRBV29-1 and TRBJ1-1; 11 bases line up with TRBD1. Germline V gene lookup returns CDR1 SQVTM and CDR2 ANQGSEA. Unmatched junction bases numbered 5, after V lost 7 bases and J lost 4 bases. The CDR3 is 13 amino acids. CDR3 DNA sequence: TGCAGCGGTATAGGGACAGGGGGCACTGAAGCTTTCTTT. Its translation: CSGIGTGGTEAFF.

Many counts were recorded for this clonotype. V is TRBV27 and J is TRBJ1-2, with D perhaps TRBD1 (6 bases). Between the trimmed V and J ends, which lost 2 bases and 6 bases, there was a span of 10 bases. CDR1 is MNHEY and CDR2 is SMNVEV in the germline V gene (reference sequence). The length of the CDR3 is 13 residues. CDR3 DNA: TGTGCCAGCAGTTTAGGGGGGGCTGATGGCTACACCTTC. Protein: CASSLGGADGYTF.

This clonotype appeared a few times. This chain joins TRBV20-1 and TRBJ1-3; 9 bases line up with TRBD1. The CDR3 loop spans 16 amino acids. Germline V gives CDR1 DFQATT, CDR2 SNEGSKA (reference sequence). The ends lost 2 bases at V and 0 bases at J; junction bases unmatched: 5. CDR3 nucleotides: TGCAGTGCTAGATATAACAGGGGGCCCTCTGGAAACACCATATATTTT. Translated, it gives CSARYNRGPSGNTIYF.

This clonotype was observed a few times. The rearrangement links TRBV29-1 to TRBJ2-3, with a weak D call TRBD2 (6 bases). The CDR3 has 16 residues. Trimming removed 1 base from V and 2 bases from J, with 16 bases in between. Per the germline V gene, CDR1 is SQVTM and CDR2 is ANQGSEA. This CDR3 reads CSVEVVRETITDTQYF. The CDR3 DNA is TGCAGCGTTGAAGTTGTCCGGGAGACCATCACAGATACGCAGTATTTT.

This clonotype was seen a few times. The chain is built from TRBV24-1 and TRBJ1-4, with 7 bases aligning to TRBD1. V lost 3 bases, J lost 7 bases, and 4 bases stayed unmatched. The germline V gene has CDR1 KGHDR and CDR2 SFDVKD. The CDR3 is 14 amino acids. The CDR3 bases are TGTGCCACCAGTGATCCAGGGGGAGGTGAAAAACTGTTTTTT. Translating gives CATSDPGGGEKLFF.

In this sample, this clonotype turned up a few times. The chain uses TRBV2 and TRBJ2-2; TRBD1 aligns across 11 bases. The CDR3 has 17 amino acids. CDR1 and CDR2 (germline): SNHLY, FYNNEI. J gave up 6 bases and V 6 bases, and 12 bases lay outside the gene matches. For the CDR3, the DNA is TGTGCCAGCAGCCGGACAGGGGGCATTGTCGTTGCCGGGGAGCTGTTTTTT. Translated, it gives CASSRTGGIVVAGELFF.

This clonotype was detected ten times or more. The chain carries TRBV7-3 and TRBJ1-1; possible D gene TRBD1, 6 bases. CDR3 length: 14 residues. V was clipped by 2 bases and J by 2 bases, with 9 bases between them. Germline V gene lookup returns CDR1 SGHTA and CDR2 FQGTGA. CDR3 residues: CASSLDGGNTEAFF. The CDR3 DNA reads TGTGCCAGCAGCTTAGACGGGGGCAACACTGAAGCTTTCTTT.

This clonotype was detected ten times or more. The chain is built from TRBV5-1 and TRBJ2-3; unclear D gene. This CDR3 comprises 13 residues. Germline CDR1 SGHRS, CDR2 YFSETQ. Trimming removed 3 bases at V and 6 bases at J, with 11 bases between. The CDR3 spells CASSYGIADTQYF. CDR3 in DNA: TGCGCCAGCAGCTATGGGATAGCCGATACGCAGTATTTT. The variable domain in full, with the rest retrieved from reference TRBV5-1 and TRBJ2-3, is KAGVTQTPRYLIKTRGQQVTLSCSPISGHRSVSWYQQTPGQGLQFLFEYFSETQRNKGNFPGRFSGRQFSNSRSEMNVSTLELGDSALYLCASSYGIADTQYFGPGTRLTVL.

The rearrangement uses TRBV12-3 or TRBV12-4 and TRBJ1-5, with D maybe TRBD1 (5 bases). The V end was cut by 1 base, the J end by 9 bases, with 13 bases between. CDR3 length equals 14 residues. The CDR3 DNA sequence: TGTGCCAGCAGTTTAGGAGTACAGGTAGGGCCCCAGCATTTT. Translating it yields CASSLGVQVGPQHF.

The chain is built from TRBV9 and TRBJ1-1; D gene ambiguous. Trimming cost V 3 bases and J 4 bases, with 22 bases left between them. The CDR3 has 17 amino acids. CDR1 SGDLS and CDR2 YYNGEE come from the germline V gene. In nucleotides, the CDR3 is TGTGCCAGCAGCGGCCGAGACGCCGGAGAGTTAGGCACTGAAGCTTTCTTT. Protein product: CASSGRDAGELGTEAFF.